Below, one T cell receptor beta chain is given with its context. Its specificity is not known. These data are taken from a study of response to subunit inactivated influenza vaccine. Study-level results: After each seasonal influenza vaccination, few new T cells are recruited, the authors suggested.

TCRdb re-called the RT-PCR reads with MiXCR, one entry per CDR3 protein. This table has around 200,000 distinct CDR3 sequences, around an eighth appearing once. The CDR3 totals 14 residues. CDR1 and CDR2 from the germline V gene are SEHNR and FQNEAQ (reference sequence). The V gene lost 5 bases and the J gene lost 4 bases, with 14 bases spanning the gap. The receptor's source is a man aged 50 or older who received an inactivated influenza vaccine. The specimen comprised CD8+ T cells sorted from PBMCs, sampled more than 4 days after vaccination. This chain joins TRBV7-9 and TRBJ2-5, with D perhaps TRBD2 (5 bases). The CDR3 sequence: CASSPTDYIETQYF. The CDR3 DNA sequence: TGTGCCAGCAGCCCAACCGACTATATAGAGACCCAGTACTTC.